This record covers a single T cell receptor (beta chain). What it recognizes is unknown. The sample originates from a study of cytomegalovirus exposure and HLA in healthy donors. Study results and limitations: A later analysis found first-cohort TCR clusters tended to co-occur in the 130 or so validation repertoires.

Produced via immunoSEQ multiplex PCR; TCRdb's table is partial and in-frame only. The table shows 100,000 to 150,000 clones, with 88% occurring only once. Trimming stripped 3 bases from V and 9 bases from J, with 25 bases between. Germline V gene lookup returns CDR1 SGDLS and CDR2 YYNGEE. The CDR3 is made up of 17 amino acids. The specimen was PBMCs. The chain recombines TRBV9 with TRBJ2-1, with TRBD2 as a possible D gene (6 bases). The sequence came from a man aged 25 to 45 in good health and CMV-seronegative. The CDR3 nucleotides are TGTGCCAGCAGCGGGGTACGTAGCGGAGGCTTTGGGGTTGAGCAGTTCTTC. It specifies CASSGVRSGGFGVEQFF.